These 15 T cell receptor beta chains were all obtained from the same sample, sequenced in a study of blood T cell repertoires in COVID-19. Assay used: immunoSEQ multiplex PCR; TCRdb lists only in-frame clones, some missing. Here the sample spans approximately 250,000 clones, approximately 86% being singletons. What was sequenced was PBMCs or T cells enriched from blood (not recorded which). These receptors came from a woman aged 25 to 39 who had recovered from COVID-19.

This chain connects TRBV7-3 to TRBJ2-3, with D tentatively TRBD2 (5 bases). CDR1 is SGHTA and CDR2 is FQGTGA in the germline V gene. This CDR3 spans 12 amino acids. Trimming removed 5 bases at V and 6 bases at J, with 9 bases between. This CDR3 is CASSRGWDTQYF. CDR3 coding DNA: TGTGCCAGCAGCCGCGGGTGGGATACGCAGTATTTT. The full variable domain, completed using reference TRBV7-3 and TRBJ2-3, is GAGVSQTPSNKVTEKGKYVELRCDPISGHTALYWYRQSLGQGPEFLIYFQGTGAADDSGLPNDRFFAVRPEGSVSTLKIQRTERGDSAVYLCASSRGWDTQYFGPGTRLTVL.

The J gene is TRBJ1-2, the V gene TRBV18; a possible D gene is TRBD1 (5 bases). The V end was cut by 3 bases, the J end by 8 bases, with 19 bases between. The germline gives CDR1 KGHSH, CDR2 LQKENI. The CDR3 is 15 residues long. CDR3 nucleotide sequence: TGTGCCAGCTCACCGAACCCGACAGCCTTCGCGGGCTACACCTTC. This codes for CASSPNPTAFAGYTF.

V usage is TRBV27 and J usage is TRBJ1-6, with 12 bases identical to TRBD1. CDR1 MNHEY and CDR2 SMNVEV come from the germline V gene (reference sequence). This CDR3 is built from 17 residues. With V trimmed by 4 bases and J by 9 bases, 10 bases remained unmatched. CDR3 in DNA: TGTGCCAGCAGTTCGGGGACAGGGGGCGCTTTAGGTTCACCCCTCCACTTT. Translation gives CASSSGTGGALGSPLHF.

The chain combines TRBV29-1 with TRBJ1-2; no clear D gene. Trimming took 2 bases from V and 9 from J, leaving 16 bases between them. Germline V CDR1 and CDR2: SQVTM, ANQGSEA. This CDR3 is 13 amino acids long. CDR3 amino acids: CSVEMAGVGSYTF. CDR3 nucleotide sequence: TGCAGCGTTGAAATGGCAGGTGTTGGAAGCTACACCTTC.

The chain employs TRBV28 and TRBJ2-7; 9 bases agree with TRBD2. The CDR3 contains 17 residues. V shed 10 bases and J 2 bases; nucleotides not matched to a gene: 18. Germline lookup yields CDR1 MDHEN and CDR2 SYDVKM. The CDR3 reads CATLGINQASGAYEQYF. Written as DNA, the CDR3 is TGTGCCACCCTAGGGATCAATCAGGCTAGCGGGGCCTACGAGCAGTACTTC.

This rearrangement joins TRBV19 to TRBJ2-3, with TRBD2 identical over 8 bases. CDR3 size: 15 residues. The V and J ends lost 5 bases and 3 bases, in that order; junction bases with no gene match: 7. Germline lookup yields CDR1 LNHDA and CDR2 SQIVND (reference sequence). Written as DNA, the CDR3 is TGTGCCAGTAGTGGCAGCGGGAGCGGGACAGATACGCAGTATTTT. Residues: CASSGSGSGTDTQYF.

The rearrangement uses TRBV5-1 and TRBJ2-7, with D perhaps matching TRBD2 (5 bases). The CDR3 is 12 residues long. From germline, CDR1 is SGHRS and CDR2 YFSETQ. Trimming cost V 5 bases and J 0 bases, with 6 bases left between them. The CDR3 DNA sequence: TGCGCCAGCAGTGGGAGCTCCTACGAGCAGTACTTC. It is translated as CASSGSSYEQYF.

J is TRBJ1-1 and V is TRBV11-2, with D perhaps matching TRBD1 (5 bases). Looked up from germline, CDR1 is SGHAT and CDR2 is FQNNGV. The V and J ends lost 5 bases and 0 bases respectively, with 10 bases between them. There are 14 residues in the CDR3. CDR3 sequence: CASSRQPMNTEAFF. Here the CDR3 DNA reads TGTGCCAGCAGCCGACAGCCCATGAACACTGAAGCTTTCTTT.

This sequence joins TRBV30 and TRBJ1-5; no firm D call. Germline CDR1 and CDR2: GTSNPN and SVGIG (reference sequence). V gave up 1 base and J gave up 7 bases, with 8 bases separating them. The CDR3 spans 12 residues. CDR3 nucleotides: TGTGCCTGGAGTGGACTTGGGCAGCCCCAGCATTTT. Translating it yields CAWSGLGQPQHF.

The CDR3 loop reads CASSLGVGGQETQYF. CDR3 bases: TGTGCCAGCAGCTTGGGGGTTGGGGGGCAAGAGACCCAGTACTTC. The V call is TRBV27, the J call TRBJ2-5, with D maybe TRBD2 (6 bases). Germline assignment: CDR1 MNHEY and CDR2 SMNVEV (reference sequence). The V and J ends lost 6 bases and 2 bases respectively, with 16 bases between them. The CDR3 sequence is 15 residues long.

The J gene is TRBJ1-2, the V gene TRBV6-2 or TRBV6-3; tentatively, D is TRBD1 (6 bases). Germline CDR1 reads MNHEY; CDR2 reads SVGEGT. CDR3 length equals 13 residues. V was trimmed by 1 base and J by 8 bases, leaving 11 bases between them. The CDR3 coding sequence is TGTGCCAGCAGTTACTTACCGACAGGAGGCTACACCTTC. Encoded protein: CASSYLPTGGYTF.

The genes are TRBV18 and TRBJ2-7, with D possibly being TRBD2 (6 bases). CDR1 is KGHSH and CDR2 is LQKENI in the germline V gene. The CDR3 has 17 amino acids. V shed 1 base and J shed 0 bases, with 16 bases lying between them. CDR3: CASSPLGGSSSSYEQYF. For the CDR3, the DNA is TGTGCCAGCTCACCACTGGGGGGATCTTCAAGCTCCTACGAGCAGTACTTC.

This chain joins TRBV18 and TRBJ1-2, with 9 bases identical to TRBD1. This CDR3 comprises 13 residues. Losses at the gene ends were 4 bases for V and 10 bases for J; bases not matched to a gene: 7. Germline CDR1 and CDR2: KGHSH and LQKENI. The CDR3 DNA is TGTGCCAGCTCACAGGACAGGGGCGGCGTCTACACCTTC. Protein sequence: CASSQDRGGVYTF. The entire variable domain, with the rest obtained from reference TRBV18 and TRBJ1-2, is as follows: NAGVMQNPRHLVRRRGQEARLRCSPMKGHSHVYWYRQLPEEGLKFMVYLQKENIIDESGMPKERFSAEFPKEGPSILRIQQVVRGDSAAYFCASSQDRGGVYTFGSGTRLTVV.

The chain recombines TRBV19 with TRBJ2-3; tentatively, D is TRBD2 (5 bases). This CDR3 is built from 13 residues. V shed 6 bases and J shed 2 bases, with 9 bases lying between them. From germline, CDR1 is LNHDA and CDR2 SQIVND (reference sequence). Written as DNA, the CDR3 is TGTGCCAGTAGGGACTCCTTCACAGATACGCAGTATTTT. It is translated as CASRDSFTDTQYF.

The chain employs TRBV10-3 and TRBJ2-3, with D possibly TRBD2 on 6 matching bases. The CDR3 has 14 amino acids. Trimming took off 7 bases at V and 2 bases at J, with 13 bases between the two ends. Germline V lookup: CDR1 ENHRY, CDR2 SYGVKD. The CDR3 protein is CAITGGRSTDTQYF. The CDR3 nucleotides read TGTGCCATCACCGGGGGTCGGTCCACAGATACGCAGTATTTT.